This TCR beta chain was identified in a study of T cell repertoires in cytomegalovirus infection. V was shortened by 5 bases and J by 4 bases, with 15 bases between the two germline ends. CDR3 length equals 14 residues. The V gene's germline CDR1 is SEHNR and CDR2 FQNEAQ (reference sequence). The table lists this clonotype with a few counts. What it binds is not known. Each CDR3 protein gets one entry after TCRdb re-called the reads with MiXCR. The sample shows hundreds of thousands of distinct CDR3 sequences, 40% to 50% of them seen only once. The origin of this receptor is a human donor in good health (CMV status not recorded). Some clones in this sample may be carry-over from other donors' samples. The source material was cultured PBMCs, sampled from culture after CMV antigen stimulation. This chain connects TRBV7-9 to TRBJ2-7; weak D call: TRBD2 (7 bases). The CDR3 sequence is CASSPEGGAYEQYF. The CDR3 coding sequence is TGTGCCAGCAGCCCGGAGGGGGGGGCTTACGAGCAGTACTTC.